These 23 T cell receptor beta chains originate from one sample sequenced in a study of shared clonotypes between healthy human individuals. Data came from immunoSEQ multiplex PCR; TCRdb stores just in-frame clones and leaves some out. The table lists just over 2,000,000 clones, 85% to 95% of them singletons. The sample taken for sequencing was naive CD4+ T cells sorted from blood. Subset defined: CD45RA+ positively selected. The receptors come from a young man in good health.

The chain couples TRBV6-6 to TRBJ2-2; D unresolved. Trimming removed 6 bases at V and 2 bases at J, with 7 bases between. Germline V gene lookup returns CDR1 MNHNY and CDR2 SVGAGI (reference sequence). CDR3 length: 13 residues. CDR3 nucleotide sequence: TGTGCCAGCAGAAGAGGAAACACCGGGGAGCTGTTTTTT. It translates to CASRRGNTGELFF.

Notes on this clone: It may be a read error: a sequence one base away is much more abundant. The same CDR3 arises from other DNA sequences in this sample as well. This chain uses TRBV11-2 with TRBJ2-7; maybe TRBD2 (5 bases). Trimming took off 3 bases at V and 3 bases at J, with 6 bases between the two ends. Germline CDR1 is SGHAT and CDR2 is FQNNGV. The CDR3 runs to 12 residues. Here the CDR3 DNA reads TGTGCCAGCAGCTTCGAGGGCTACGAGCAGTACTTC. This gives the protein CASSFEGYEQYF. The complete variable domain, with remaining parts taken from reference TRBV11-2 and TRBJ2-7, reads EAGVAQSPRYKIIEKRQSVAFWCNPISGHATLYWYQQILGQGPKLLIQFQNNGVVDDSQLPKDRFSAERLKGVDSTLKIQPAKLEDSAVYLCASSFEGYEQYFGPGTRLTVT.

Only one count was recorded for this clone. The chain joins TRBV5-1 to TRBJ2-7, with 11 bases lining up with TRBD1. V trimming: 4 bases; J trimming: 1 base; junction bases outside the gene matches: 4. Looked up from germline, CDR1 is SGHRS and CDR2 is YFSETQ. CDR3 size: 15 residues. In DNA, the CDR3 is TGCGCCAGCAGCACGGACAGGGGGCATTCCTACGAGCAGTACTTC. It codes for CASSTDRGHSYEQYF. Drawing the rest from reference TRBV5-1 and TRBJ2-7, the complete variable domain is KAGVTQTPRYLIKTRGQQVTLSCSPISGHRSVSWYQQTPGQGLQFLFEYFSETQRNKGNFPGRFSGRQFSNSRSEMNVSTLELGDSALYLCASSTDRGHSYEQYFGPGTRLTVT.

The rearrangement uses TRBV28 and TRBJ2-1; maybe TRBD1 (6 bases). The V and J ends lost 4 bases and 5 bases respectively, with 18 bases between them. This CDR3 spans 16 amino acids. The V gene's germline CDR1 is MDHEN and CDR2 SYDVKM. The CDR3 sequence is CASSSRGSTGHNEQFF. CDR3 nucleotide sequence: TGTGCCAGCAGTTCGCGCGGATCCACAGGGCACAATGAGCAGTTCTTC.

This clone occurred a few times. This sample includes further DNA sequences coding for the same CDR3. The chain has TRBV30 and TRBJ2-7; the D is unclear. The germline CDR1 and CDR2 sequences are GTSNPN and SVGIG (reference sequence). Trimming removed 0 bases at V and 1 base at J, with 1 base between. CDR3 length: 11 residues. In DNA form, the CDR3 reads TGTGCCTGGAGTGTATCCTACGAGCAGTACTTC. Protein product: CAWSVSYEQYF. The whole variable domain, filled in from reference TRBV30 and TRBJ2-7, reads SQTIHQWPATLVQPVGSPLSLECTVEGTSNPNLYWYRQAAGRGLQLLFYSVGIGQISSEVPQNLSASRPQDRQFILSSKKLLLSDSGFYLCAWSVSYEQYFGPGTRLTVT.

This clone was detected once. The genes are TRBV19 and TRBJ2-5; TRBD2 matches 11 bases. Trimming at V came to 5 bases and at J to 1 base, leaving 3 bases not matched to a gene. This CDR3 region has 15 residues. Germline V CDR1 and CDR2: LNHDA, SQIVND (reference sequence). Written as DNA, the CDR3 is TGTGCCAGTAGTTTACTAGCGGGGGCCCAAGAGACCCAGTACTTC. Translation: CASSLLAGAQETQYF.

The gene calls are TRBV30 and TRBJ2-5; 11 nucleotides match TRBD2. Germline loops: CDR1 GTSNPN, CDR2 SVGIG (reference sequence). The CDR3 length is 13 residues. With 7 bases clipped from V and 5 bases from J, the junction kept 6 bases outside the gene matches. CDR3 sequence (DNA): TGTGCCTTTACCTTAGCGGGGGGGGAGACCCAGTACTTC. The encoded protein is CAFTLAGGETQYF. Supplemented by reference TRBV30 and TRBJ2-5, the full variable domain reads SQTIHQWPATLVQPVGSPLSLECTVEGTSNPNLYWYRQAAGRGLQLLFYSVGIGQISSEVPQNLSASRPQDRQFILSSKKLLLSDSGFYLCAFTLAGGETQYFGPGTRLLVL.

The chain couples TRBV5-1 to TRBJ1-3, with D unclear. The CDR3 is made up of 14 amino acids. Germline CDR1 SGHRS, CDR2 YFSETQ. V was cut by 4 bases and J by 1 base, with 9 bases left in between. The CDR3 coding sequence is TGCGCCAGCAGCATCGACAAATCTGGAAACACCATATATTTT. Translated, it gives CASSIDKSGNTIYF.

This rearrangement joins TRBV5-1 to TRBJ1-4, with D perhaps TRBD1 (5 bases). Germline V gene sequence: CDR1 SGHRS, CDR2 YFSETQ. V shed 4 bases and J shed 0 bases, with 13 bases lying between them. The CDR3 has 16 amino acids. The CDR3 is CASSPGTIATNEKLFF. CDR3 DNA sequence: TGCGCCAGCAGCCCGGGGACGATTGCAACTAATGAAAAACTGTTTTTT.

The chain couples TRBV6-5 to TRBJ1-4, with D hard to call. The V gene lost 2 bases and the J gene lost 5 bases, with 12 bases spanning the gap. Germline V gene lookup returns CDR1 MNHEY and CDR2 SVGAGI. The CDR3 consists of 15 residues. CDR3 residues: CASSYVEGSNEKLFF. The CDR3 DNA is TGTGCCAGCAGTTACGTAGAGGGCAGCAATGAAAAACTGTTTTTT.

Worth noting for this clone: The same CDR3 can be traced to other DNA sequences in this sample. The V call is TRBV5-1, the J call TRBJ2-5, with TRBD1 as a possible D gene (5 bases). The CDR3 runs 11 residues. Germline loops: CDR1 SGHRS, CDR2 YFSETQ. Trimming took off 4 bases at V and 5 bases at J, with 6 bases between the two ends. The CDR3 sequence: CASSAGETQYF. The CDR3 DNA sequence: TGCGCCAGCAGCGCAGGGGAGACCCAGTACTTC.

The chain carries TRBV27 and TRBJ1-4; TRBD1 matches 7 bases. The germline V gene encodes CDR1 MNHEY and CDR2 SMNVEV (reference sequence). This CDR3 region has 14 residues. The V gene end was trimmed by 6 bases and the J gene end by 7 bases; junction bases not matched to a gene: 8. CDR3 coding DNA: TGTGCCAGCAGACAGACAGGGCTCGGTGAAAAACTGTTTTTT. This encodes CASRQTGLGEKLFF.

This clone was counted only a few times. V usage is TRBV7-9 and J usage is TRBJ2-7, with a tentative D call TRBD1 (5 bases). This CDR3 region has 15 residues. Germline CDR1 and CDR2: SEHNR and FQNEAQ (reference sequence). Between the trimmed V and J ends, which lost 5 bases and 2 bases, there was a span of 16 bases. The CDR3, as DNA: TGTGCCAGCAGCCTTTCCCCAGGGCGAACCTACGAGCAGTACTTC. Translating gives CASSLSPGRTYEQYF.

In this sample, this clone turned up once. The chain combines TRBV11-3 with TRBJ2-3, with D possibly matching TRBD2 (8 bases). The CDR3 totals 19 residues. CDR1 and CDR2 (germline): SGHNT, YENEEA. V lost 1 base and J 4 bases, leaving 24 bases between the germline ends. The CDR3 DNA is TGTGCCAGCAGCTTAGGAAGGGGGCCTAGCGGGCATCCTCCAGATACGCAGTATTTT. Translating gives CASSLGRGPSGHPPDTQYF.

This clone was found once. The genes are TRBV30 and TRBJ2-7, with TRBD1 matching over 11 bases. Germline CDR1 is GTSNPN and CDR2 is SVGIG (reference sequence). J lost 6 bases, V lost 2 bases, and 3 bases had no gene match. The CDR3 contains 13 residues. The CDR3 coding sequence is TGTGCCTGGAGTCAGGACAGGGGGCGCGAGCAGTACTTC. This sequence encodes CAWSQDRGREQYF.

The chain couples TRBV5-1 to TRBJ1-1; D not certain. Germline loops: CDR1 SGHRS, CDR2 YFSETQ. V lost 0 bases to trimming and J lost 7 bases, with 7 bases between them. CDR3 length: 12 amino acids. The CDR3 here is CASSLGTNEAFF. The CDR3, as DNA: TGCGCCAGCAGCTTGGGTACAAATGAAGCTTTCTTT.

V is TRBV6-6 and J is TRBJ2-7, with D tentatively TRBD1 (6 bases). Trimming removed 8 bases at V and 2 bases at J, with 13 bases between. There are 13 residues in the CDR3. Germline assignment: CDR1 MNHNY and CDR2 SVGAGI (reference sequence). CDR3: CASSRGITYEQYF. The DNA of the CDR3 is TGTGCCAGCTCGAGGGGGATCACCTACGAGCAGTACTTC.

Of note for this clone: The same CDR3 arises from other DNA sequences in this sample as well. CDR3 region: CASSQRVLQETQYF. The CDR3 region has the DNA TGCGCCAGCAGCCAGCGGGTTCTCCAAGAGACCCAGTACTTC. V usage is TRBV4-1 and J usage is TRBJ2-5, with a tentative D call TRBD2 (5 bases). Germline CDR1 and CDR2: MGHRA and YSYEKL. The CDR3 runs 14 residues. The germline V and J ends were trimmed by 3 bases and 1 base, with 9 bases remaining between them.

CDR3 bases: TGTGCCAGCGGACATAATGTTCGCACAAAGTCGGGCCACGTCCTGACTTTC. It translates to CASGHNVRTKSGHVLTF. The V gene is TRBV5-5, the J gene TRBJ2-6; D might be TRBD1 (5 bases). CDR1 and CDR2 (germline): SGHKS, YYEKEE (reference sequence). The CDR3 contains 17 residues. Deletions cut 7 bases from V and 11 bases from J, with 28 bases between.

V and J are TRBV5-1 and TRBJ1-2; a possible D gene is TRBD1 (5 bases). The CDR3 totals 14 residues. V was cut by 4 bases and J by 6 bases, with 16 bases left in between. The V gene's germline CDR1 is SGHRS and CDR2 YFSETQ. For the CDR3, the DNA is TGCGCCAGCAGCGCCTTCGAAGGGGCAAATGGCTACACCTTC. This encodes CASSAFEGANGYTF.

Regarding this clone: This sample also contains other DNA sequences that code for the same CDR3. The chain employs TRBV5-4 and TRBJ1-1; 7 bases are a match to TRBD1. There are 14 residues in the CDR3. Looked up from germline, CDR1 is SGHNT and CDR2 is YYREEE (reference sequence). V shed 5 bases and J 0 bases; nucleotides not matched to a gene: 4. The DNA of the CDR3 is TGTGCCAGCAGGCCGGGACAGATGAACACTGAAGCTTTCTTT. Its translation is CASRPGQMNTEAFF.

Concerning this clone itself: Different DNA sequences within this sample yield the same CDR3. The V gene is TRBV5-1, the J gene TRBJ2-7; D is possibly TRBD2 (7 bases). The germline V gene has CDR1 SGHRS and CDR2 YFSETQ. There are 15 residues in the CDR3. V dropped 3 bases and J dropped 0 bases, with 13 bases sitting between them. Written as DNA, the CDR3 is TGCGCCAGCAGCTCCCACGGGGGGCCCTCCTACGAGCAGTACTTC. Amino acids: CASSSHGGPSYEQYF.

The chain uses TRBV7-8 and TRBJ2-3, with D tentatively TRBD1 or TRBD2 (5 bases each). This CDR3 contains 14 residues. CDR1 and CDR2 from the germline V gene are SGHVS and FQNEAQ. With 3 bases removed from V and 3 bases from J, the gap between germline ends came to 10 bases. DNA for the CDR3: TGTGCCAGCAGCTTGGGGGTGGTAACAGATACGCAGTATTTT. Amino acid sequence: CASSLGVVTDTQYF.